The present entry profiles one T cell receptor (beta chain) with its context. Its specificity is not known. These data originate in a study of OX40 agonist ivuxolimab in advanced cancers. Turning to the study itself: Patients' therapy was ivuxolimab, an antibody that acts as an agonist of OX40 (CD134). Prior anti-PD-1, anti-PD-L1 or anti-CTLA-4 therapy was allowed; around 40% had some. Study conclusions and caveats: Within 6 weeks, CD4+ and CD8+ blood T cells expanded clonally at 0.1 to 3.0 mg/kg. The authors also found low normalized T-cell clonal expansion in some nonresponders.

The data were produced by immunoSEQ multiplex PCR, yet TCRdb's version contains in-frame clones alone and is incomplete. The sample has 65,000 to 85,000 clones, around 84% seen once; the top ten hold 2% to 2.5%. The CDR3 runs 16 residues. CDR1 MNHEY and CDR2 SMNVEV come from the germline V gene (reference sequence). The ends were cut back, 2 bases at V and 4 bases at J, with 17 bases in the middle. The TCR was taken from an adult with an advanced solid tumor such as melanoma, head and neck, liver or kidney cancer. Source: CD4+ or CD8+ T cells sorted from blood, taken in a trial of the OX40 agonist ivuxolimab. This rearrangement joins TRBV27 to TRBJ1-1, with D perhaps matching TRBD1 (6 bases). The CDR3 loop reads CASSLGAGQGSTEAFF. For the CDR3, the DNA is TGTGCCAGCAGTTTAGGGGCAGGGCAGGGGTCCACTGAAGCTTTCTTT.